This T cell receptor (beta chain) was sequenced for a study of T cell responses to AZD1222 COVID-19 vaccine. Assay used: immunoSEQ multiplex PCR; TCRdb lists only in-frame clones, some missing. The sample contains some 110,000 clones, 65% to 85% of which appear only once. Study findings and constraints: The study found Spike-specific TCR breadth and depth rose after two AZD1222 doses. Spike as a whole was targeted by vaccine-associated CD4 TCRs, dominant at 160-218 and 743-854. Nearly half of the spike-specific TCRs reportedly recognize variant regions that carry no mutations.

The CDR3 extends over 16 amino acids. From germline, CDR1 is MNHNS and CDR2 SASEGT. V lost 4 bases, J lost 5 bases, and 18 bases lay in between. In regard to this clone: Antigen: not known.

This clonotype was obtained from an adult in good health. The chain is built from TRBV6-1 and TRBJ2-1; D is undetermined. Sample: peripheral blood, taken on day 0 of AZD1222 vaccination. The CDR3 DNA is TGTGCCAGCAGTGCCATTCCGAGATTGGGAAACAATGAGCAGTTCTTC. It encodes CASSAIPRLGNNEQFF.